This TCR beta chain was profiled in a study of post-analysis software for immune sequencing data. The V and J ends lost 4 bases and 4 bases, in that order; junction bases with no gene match: 6. CDR1 is SGDLS and CDR2 is YYNGEE in the germline V gene. The CDR3 loop spans 15 amino acids. TCR beta cDNA libraries had unique molecular identifiers. Roughly 450,000 cDNA molecules were recovered from an input of about 1 to 10 million T cells. TCRdb fed the PCR reads into MiXCR, producing one record per CDR3 protein. The table records some 160,000 distinct CDR3 sequences, roughly 40% of them present only once.

This material consisted of blood, taken after autologous hematopoietic stem cell transplantation. This rearrangement joins TRBV9 to TRBJ2-3, with TRBD2 identical over 10 bases. This receptor was taken from a girl between 5 and 17 years old with multiple sclerosis. This CDR3 reads CASSFLAGVADTQYF. As DNA, the CDR3 is TGTGCCAGCAGCTTTCTAGCGGGAGTCGCAGATACGCAGTATTTT.